Listed here are 29 T cell receptor beta chains from one sample, sequenced in a study of molecular identifiers for immune sequencing clone quantification. Each CDR3 protein is one row after TCRdb ran MiXCR on the PCR reads. The profile shows hundreds of thousands of distinct CDR3 sequences, 25% of them singletons. The source material was naive CD8+ T cells from blood, with Jurkat cell RNA spiked in. As for subset: FACS-sorted CD8+CD4-CCR7+CD45RA+ naive T cells. All receptors derive from a human donor in good health. Some libraries in this study had Jurkat cell RNA spiked in.

This clonotype was recorded many times. V and J are TRBV12-3 or TRBV12-4 and TRBJ2-5; D gene unclear. V dropped 3 bases and J dropped 5 bases, with 10 bases sitting between them. The CDR3 consists of 13 residues. The CDR3 coding sequence is TGTGCCAGCAGTTTTCTAGGGAAGGAGACCCAGTACTTC. Translation: CASSFLGKETQYF.

On this clonotype: With a much larger clone just one base away, this may be a read error. The CDR3 ends on some other residue instead of the conserved phenylalanine or tryptophan, so this is likely a read error. The rearrangement links TRBV3-1 to TRBJ1-5; D gene unclear. V lost 0 bases and J 3 bases, leaving 6 bases between the germline ends. This CDR3 comprises 14 residues. CDR1 is LGHDT, CDR2 YNNKEL, per germline (reference sequence). CDR3: CASSQDRANQPQHS. The CDR3 nucleotides are TGTGCCAGCAGCCAAGATCGTGCCAATCAGCCCCAGCATTCT.

This clonotype was seen repeatedly, ten times or more. The chain couples TRBV25-1 to TRBJ1-1, with D possibly matching TRBD1 (6 bases). Between the trimmed V and J ends, which lost 3 bases and 4 bases, there was a span of 12 bases. Germline CDR1 reads MGHDK; CDR2 reads SYGVNS. The CDR3 has 14 residues. The CDR3 spells CASSDGGLSTEAFF. The DNA of the CDR3 is TGTGCCAGCAGTGACGGGGGGCTCTCCACTGAAGCTTTCTTT.

A few counts support this clonotype. The chain joins TRBV13 to TRBJ1-1, with TRBD1 identical over 8 bases. The CDR3 is 15 amino acids. Germline assignment: CDR1 PRHDT and CDR2 FYEKMQ (reference sequence). After removal of 1 base from V and 5 bases from J, the junction contained 6 bases not matched to a gene. CDR3 region: CASSLEQGAGTEAFF. CDR3 sequence (DNA): TGTGCCAGCAGCTTAGAGCAGGGGGCAGGGACTGAAGCTTTCTTT.

Turning to this clonotype: Its ends do not fully match the called genes, so a read error is possible. This chain connects TRBV4-3 to TRBJ1-5; D is perhaps TRBD1 (6 bases). Germline V gene sequence: CDR1 LGHNA, CDR2 YSLEER. The CDR3 extends over 16 amino acids. The CDR3 bases are TGCGCCAGCAGCCAAGAATGGAGGGGGAGGAATCAGCCCCCGCATTTT. As protein: CASSQEWRGRNQPPHF.

V and J are TRBV4-1 and TRBJ1-6, with TRBD1 identical over 9 bases. In germline, CDR1 is MGHRA, CDR2 YSYEKL. The CDR3 has 15 residues. Trimming at V came to 2 bases and at J to 9 bases, leaving 5 bases not matched to a gene. The CDR3 DNA reads as TGCGCCAGCAGCCAACCGGGACAGGGTGGTTCACCCCTCCACTTT. It yields the protein CASSQPGQGGSPLHF.

This clonotype was recorded at least ten times. The V gene is TRBV4-1, the J gene TRBJ1-5, with D perhaps matching TRBD1 (6 bases). The V and J ends lost 2 bases and 10 bases respectively, with 18 bases between them. This CDR3 has 15 amino acids. CDR1 MGHRA and CDR2 YSYEKL come from the germline V gene. CDR3 sequence reads: CASSQLRGTRGPQHF. The CDR3 DNA follows: TGCGCCAGCAGCCAATTAAGGGGGACGAGGGGTCCCCAGCATTTT.

This clonotype was recorded a few times. CDR3 loop: CASSSLQLAGVNYEQYF. CDR3 DNA: TGTGCCAGCAGTTCCTTACAACTAGCGGGGGTCAACTACGAGCAGTACTTC. The chain is built from TRBV6-2 or TRBV6-3 and TRBJ2-7; 11 bases map to TRBD2. CDR3 length equals 17 residues. The trim removed 4 bases at V and 3 bases at J, leaving 11 bases unmatched. The germline CDR1 and CDR2 sequences are MNHEY and SVGEGT.

With respect to this clonotype: At one of its ends the junction is not consistent with the germline gene, which may arise from a read error. The gene calls are TRBV28 and TRBJ2-1; possibly TRBD1 for D (6 bases). The CDR3 totals 16 residues. The germline V gene has CDR1 MDHEN and CDR2 SYDVKM. The CDR3 nucleotides are TGTGCCAGCAGTTTCCGCAGGGGTCGGGGATACAATGAGCAGTCCTTC. Translated: CASSFRRGRGYNEQSF.

The chain uses TRBV12-3 or TRBV12-4 and TRBJ2-3; D ambiguous. V was clipped by 11 bases and J by 2 bases, with 14 bases between them. The CDR3 extends over 13 amino acids. CDR3 sequence reads: CAGQVRDTDTQYF. Written as DNA, the CDR3 is TGTGCCGGGCAAGTCAGAGACACAGATACGCAGTATTTT.

Only a few counts were recorded for this clonotype. CDR3 sequence: CASSNGDTDYEQYF. For the CDR3, the DNA is TGTGCCAGCAGTAACGGGGACACTGACTACGAGCAGTACTTC. V gene TRBV2 combines with J gene TRBJ2-7, with D maybe TRBD1 (6 bases). This CDR3 region has 14 residues. Per the germline V gene, CDR1 is SNHLY and CDR2 is FYNNEI. V was pared by 5 bases and J by 3 bases, with 14 bases between.

A word on this clonotype: A much larger clone differs from this one at a single base, so this may be a read error. The CDR3 does not end in the conserved phenylalanine or tryptophan, so this is likely a read error. This chain connects TRBV6-1 to TRBJ2-7; 9 positions match TRBD1. V trimming: 11 bases; J trimming: 3 bases; junction bases outside the gene matches: 5. Germline CDR1 reads MNHNS; CDR2 reads SASEGT. The CDR3 runs 12 residues. The CDR3 DNA follows: TGTGCCGGCCTGGGACAGGGCTACGAGCAGTACTAC. It specifies CAGLGQGYEQYY.

This clonotype was recorded many times. This chain connects TRBV6-6 to TRBJ1-5; TRBD1 aligns across 7 bases. After removal of 4 bases from V and 3 bases from J, the junction contained 9 bases not matched to a gene. Germline CDR1 and CDR2: MNHNY and SVGAGI (reference sequence). This CDR3 has 16 amino acids. The CDR3 coding sequence is TGTGCCAGCAGTTCCCCTACAGGGGCACCCAATCAGCCCCAGCATTTT. It translates to CASSSPTGAPNQPQHF.

The CDR3 sequence is CATSDAGTADEQFF. The CDR3 DNA is TGTGCCACCAGTGATGCCGGGACGGCGGATGAGCAGTTCTTC. V is TRBV24-1 and J is TRBJ2-1, with D perhaps given as TRBD1 or TRBD2 (5 bases each). Germline loops: CDR1 KGHDR, CDR2 SFDVKD. The CDR3 has 14 residues. Trimming cost V 3 bases and J 8 bases, with 13 bases left between them.

This clonotype was found a few times. The V call is TRBV13, the J call TRBJ2-1; 7 bases map to TRBD2. This CDR3 comprises 13 residues. J lost 9 bases, V lost 4 bases, and 6 bases had no gene match. CDR1 and CDR2 from the germline V gene are PRHDT and FYEKMQ (reference sequence). As DNA, the CDR3 is TGTGCCAGCAGCTCCTCCGGGGGGAGTGAGCAGTTCTTC. It specifies CASSSSGGSEQFF.

Only a few counts were recorded for this clonotype. The chain links TRBV29-1 to TRBJ2-3; 13 nucleotides align to TRBD2. The CDR3 has 16 amino acids. V lost 7 bases to trimming and J lost 0 bases; unmatched junction nucleotides: 7. From germline, CDR1 is SQVTM and CDR2 ANQGSEA. CDR3 residues: CSAEGLAGTSTDTQYF. CDR3 in DNA: TGCAGCGCTGAGGGACTAGCGGGGACTAGCACAGATACGCAGTATTTT.

As concerns this clonotype: A much larger clone is a single base away; this may be a read error. V usage is TRBV28 and J usage is TRBJ2-7; TRBD2 aligns across 13 bases. The germline gives CDR1 MDHEN, CDR2 SYDVKM. The length of the CDR3 is 15 residues. CDR3 protein: CASSTSGRVTYGQYF. CDR3 coding DNA: TGTGCCAGCAGTACTAGCGGGAGGGTAACCTACGGGCAGTACTTC.

This rearrangement joins TRBV27 to TRBJ2-3; D is ambiguous. The CDR3 extends over 16 amino acids. The germline CDR1 and CDR2 sequences are MNHEY and SMNVEV (reference sequence). Trimming cost V 3 bases and J 4 bases, with 17 bases left between them. The CDR3 DNA reads as TGTGCCAGCAGTTTGTGGGCAGCTCTCGGCCCAGATACGCAGTATTTT. Translating it yields CASSLWAALGPDTQYF.

As concerns this clonotype: At one of its ends the junction is not consistent with the germline gene, which may arise from a read error. The chain combines TRBV20-1 with TRBJ2-1; D uncertain. Germline CDR1 reads DFQATT; CDR2 reads SNEGSKA (reference sequence). There are 13 residues in the CDR3. Here the CDR3 reads CSAQTPSYNAQFF. CDR3 DNA sequence: TGCAGTGCGCAGACGCCCTCCTACAATGCGCAGTTCTTC.

The chain couples TRBV6-5 to TRBJ1-1; 8 bases agree with TRBD1. This CDR3 region has 14 residues. With 6 bases clipped from V and 4 bases from J, the junction kept 7 bases outside the gene matches. Germline V gene lookup returns CDR1 MNHEY and CDR2 SVGAGI. The DNA for the CDR3 is TGTGCCAGCAGCCACAGGGGGGAAAGCACTGAAGCTTTCTTT. It is translated as CASSHRGESTEAFF.

This clonotype was seen at least ten times. The J gene is TRBJ1-4, the V gene TRBV2; 9 nucleotides match TRBD1. Unmatched junction bases numbered 7, after V lost 7 bases and J lost 7 bases. The CDR3 consists of 14 residues. Germline values: CDR1 SNHLY, CDR2 FYNNEI. The CDR3 loop is CASTPDRGGEKLFF. The CDR3 DNA reads as TGTGCCAGCACCCCGGACAGGGGAGGTGAAAAACTGTTTTTT.

This clonotype was observed many times. The chain couples TRBV29-1 to TRBJ2-6; D remains unclear. The CDR3 loop spans 14 amino acids. The V and J ends lost 4 bases and 0 bases respectively, with 7 bases between them. Germline-derived CDR1 and CDR2 are SQVTM and ANQGSEA. Here the CDR3 DNA reads TGCAGCGTTGTTACGGACTCTGGGGCCAACGTCCTGACTTTC. Its protein product is CSVVTDSGANVLTF.

This clonotype was recorded a few times. The chain combines TRBV7-2 with TRBJ2-3, with 7 bases fitting TRBD2. V trimming: 5 bases; J trimming: 7 bases; junction bases outside the gene matches: 18. The germline V gene encodes CDR1 SGHTA and CDR2 FQGNSA. CDR3 length: 17 amino acids. The CDR3 bases are TGTGCCAGCAGCGGTTCCCATAGCGGGTGGGGGACTAATACGCAGTATTTT. It codes for CASSGSHSGWGTNTQYF.

Comments on this clonotype: This may be a read error, as it is one base from a much larger clone. V and J are TRBV6-5 and TRBJ2-3; no reliable D call. Germline loops: CDR1 MNHEY, CDR2 SVGAGI. Trimming shortened V by 6 bases and J by 4 bases, and 14 bases separated the two germline ends. CDR3 length equals 14 residues. CDR3 in amino acids: CASSHSPSADTQYF. As DNA, the CDR3 is TGTGCCAGCAGCCACAGTCCGAGCGCAGATACGCAGTATTTT.

This chain links TRBV19 with TRBJ1-2; the match to TRBD1 covers 9 bases. Trimming cost V 10 bases and J 4 bases; bases outside gene matches: 7. The CDR3 extends over 13 amino acids. Germline V lookup: CDR1 LNHDA, CDR2 SQIVND (reference sequence). This CDR3 reads CATRQGGGYGYTF. CDR3 DNA sequence: TGTGCCACCCGACAGGGGGGCGGCTATGGCTACACCTTC.

At least ten counts were recorded for this clonotype. The rearrangement uses TRBV10-2 and TRBJ2-3; 7 bases align to TRBD2. This CDR3 has 14 residues. The germline gives CDR1 WSHSY, CDR2 SAAADI. Trimming cost V 7 bases and J 2 bases; bases outside gene matches: 6. The CDR3 sequence is CASIRDYLTDTQYF. The CDR3, as DNA: TGCGCCAGCATTCGGGACTACCTCACAGATACGCAGTATTTT.

This clonotype came up many times. V is TRBV5-1 and J is TRBJ1-1; D call uncertain. Germline V gene data show CDR1 as SGHRS and CDR2 as YFSETQ. The CDR3 runs to 14 residues. The ends were cut back, 5 bases at V and 7 bases at J, with 18 bases in the middle. The CDR3 reads CASRPGSLVGEAFF. CDR3 nucleotides: TGCGCCAGCAGACCCGGGTCTCTCGTCGGTGAAGCTTTCTTT.

The table lists this clonotype with many counts. The rearrangement uses TRBV4-3 and TRBJ2-7; a weak D match, TRBD2 (7 bases). The CDR3 has 15 residues. CDR1 and CDR2 from the germline V gene are LGHNA and YSLEER. V was shortened by 0 bases and J by 5 bases, with 14 bases between the two germline ends. The CDR3 region has the DNA TGCGCCAGCAGCCAAGATAAGGGGGGGCTGGACGAGCAGTACTTC. It codes for CASSQDKGGLDEQYF.

This sequence joins TRBV29-1 and TRBJ2-7, with 7 positions matching TRBD2. CDR1 and CDR2 (germline): SQVTM, ANQGSEA. This CDR3 has 13 residues. Germline trimming cut 7 bases from V and 2 bases from J; bases unmatched to any gene: 8. The CDR3 DNA sequence: TGCAGCGGACAACTAGCGCCAACCTACGAGCAGTACTTC. This translates into CSGQLAPTYEQYF.